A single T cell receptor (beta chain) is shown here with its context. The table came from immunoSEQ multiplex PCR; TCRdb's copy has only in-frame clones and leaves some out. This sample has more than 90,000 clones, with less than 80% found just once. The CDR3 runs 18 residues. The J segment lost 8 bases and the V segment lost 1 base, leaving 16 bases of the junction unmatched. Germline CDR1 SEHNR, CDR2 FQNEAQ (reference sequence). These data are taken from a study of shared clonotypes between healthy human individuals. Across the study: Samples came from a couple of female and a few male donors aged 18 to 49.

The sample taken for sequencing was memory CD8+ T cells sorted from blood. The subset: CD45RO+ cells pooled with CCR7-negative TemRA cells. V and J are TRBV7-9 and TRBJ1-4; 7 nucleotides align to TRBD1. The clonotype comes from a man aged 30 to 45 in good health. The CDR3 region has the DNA TGTGCCAGCAGCTTAGGGTACTCAGGGGGAACGTCCAGGGAAAAACTGTTTTTT. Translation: CASSLGYSGGTSREKLFF.